What follows are 8 T cell receptor beta chains derived from one specimen sequenced in a study of T cells in Graves' hyperthyroidism and ophthalmopathy. The investigators amplified TCR beta CDR3 regions from RNA transcripts. With the HTBI primer set, the TCR CDR3 went through a first round of RT-PCR. TCRdb called the multiplex PCR reads again in MiXCR, with one record for every CDR3 protein. Found here are roughly 350,000 distinct CDR3 sequences, roughly 13% of them singletons; the top ten hold 34%. The specimen was blood. Receptor source: a woman in her 40s with Graves' ophthalmopathy.

This clonotype was observed at least ten times. The J gene is TRBJ2-1, the V gene TRBV15; D unresolved. The V gene's germline CDR1 is LNHNV and CDR2 YYDKDF (reference sequence). Trimming cost V 0 bases and J 8 bases, with 14 bases left between them. The CDR3 loop spans 15 amino acids. For the CDR3, the DNA is TGTGCCACCAGCAGAGATTATGCGTCGTGGGATGAGCAGTTCTTC. As protein: CATSRDYASWDEQFF.

This clonotype has at least ten counts. V and J are TRBV11-2 and TRBJ2-3, with 7 nucleotides matching TRBD2. Germline CDR1 SGHAT, CDR2 FQNNGV. Unmatched junction bases numbered 6, after V lost 3 bases and J lost 0 bases. There are 16 residues in the CDR3. This CDR3 is CASSFLGGSSTDTQYF. In nucleotides, the CDR3 is TGTGCCAGCAGCTTCCTCGGGGGGAGTAGCACAGATACGCAGTATTTT.

The chain recombines TRBV6-6 with TRBJ2-2; D possibly corresponds to TRBD1 (5 bases). Germline V gene data show CDR1 as MNHNY and CDR2 as SVGAGI (reference sequence). V lost 2 bases, J lost 0 bases, and 22 bases lay in between. This CDR3 region has 20 residues. This CDR3 is CASSYVPWGVASPNTGELFF. In DNA form, the CDR3 reads TGTGCCAGCAGTTACGTTCCCTGGGGCGTCGCGAGCCCGAACACCGGGGAGCTGTTTTTT.

The chain couples TRBV27 to TRBJ2-2, with 10 bases aligning to TRBD2. CDR1 and CDR2 from the germline V gene are MNHEY and SMNVEV (reference sequence). The CDR3 loop spans 15 amino acids. V was clipped by 3 bases and J by 4 bases; unmatched bases: 2. The CDR3 nucleotides read TGTGCCAGCAGTTTCAGCGGGAGGGCCACCGGGGAGCTGTTTTTT. Translated: CASSFSGRATGELFF.

This chain connects TRBV30 to TRBJ1-6; D possibly corresponds to TRBD1 (5 bases). V lost 2 bases and J 10 bases, leaving 18 bases between the germline ends. The CDR3 runs 15 residues. Germline CDR1 and CDR2: GTSNPN and SVGIG (reference sequence). CDR3 sequence reads: CAWSRTDIRGSPLHF. The CDR3, as DNA: TGTGCCTGGAGTCGAACAGATATTAGGGGATCACCCCTCCACTTT.

This clonotype was recorded at least ten times. The chain employs TRBV5-6 and TRBJ1-1; D not resolved. The length of the CDR3 is 14 residues. V was pared by 3 bases and J by 1 base, with 10 bases between. The germline CDR1 and CDR2 sequences are SGHDT and YYEEEE. The chain's CDR3 is CASSWSPPNTEAFF. The CDR3 bases are TGTGCCAGCAGCTGGAGCCCGCCGAACACTGAAGCTTTCTTT.

This clonotype was counted at least ten times. The rearrangement links TRBV19 to TRBJ1-1, with D perhaps TRBD1 (5 bases). The CDR3 sequence is 13 residues long. The V end was cut by 10 bases, the J end by 3 bases, with 15 bases between. The V gene's germline CDR1 is LNHDA and CDR2 SQIVND (reference sequence). The CDR3 DNA is TGTGCCACTACAGCGGGGCTTTACACTGAAGCTTTCTTT. It encodes CATTAGLYTEAFF.

The CDR3 bases are TGTGCCAGCAGGCCCCGATACAGACCAGAAGCTTTCTTT. It specifies CASRPRYRPEAFF. J is TRBJ1-1 and V is TRBV11-3; D not certain. In germline, CDR1 is SGHNT, CDR2 YENEEA. This CDR3 region has 13 residues. The V and J ends lost 6 bases and 8 bases respectively, with 16 bases between them.